The clone carrying this T cell receptor beta chain was counted only a few times. Profiled with immunoSEQ multiplex PCR; TCRdb holds only in-frame clones, not every one. The data contain about 26,000 clones, 90% of them singletons. This sample is drawn from a study of blood T cell repertoires in COVID-19. Trimming pared 6 bases from V and 8 bases from J, leaving 10 bases between. CDR1 and CDR2 from the germline V gene are MGHDK and SYGVNS. The CDR3 totals 11 residues. The sequence was obtained from a man in his sixties or seventies with acute or convalescent COVID-19. The J gene is TRBJ1-1, the V gene TRBV25-1; tentatively, D is TRBD1 (6 bases). Sequencing used peripheral blood. CDR3 region: CASRDSAEAFF. The CDR3 DNA reads TGTGCCAGCAGGGACAGTGCCGAAGCTTTCTTT.